This T cell receptor beta chain stems from a study of blood T cell repertoires in COVID-19. Germline CDR1 reads SNHLY; CDR2 reads FYNNEI. The CDR3 loop spans 15 amino acids. The ends lost 4 bases at V and 6 bases at J; junction bases unmatched: 9. Method: immunoSEQ multiplex PCR; TCRdb's copy keeps in-frame clones and lacks some. The repertoire includes approximately 300,000 clones, about 85% of them detected once, and roughly 2.2% sits in the top ten. This clone was recorded only once. J is TRBJ1-5 and V is TRBV2; TRBD1 agrees at 7 bases. The sequenced material came from peripheral blood. The receptor's source is a woman between 45 and 60 years old who had recovered from COVID-19. The CDR3 loop is CASSGEGARGQPQHF. The CDR3 coding sequence is TGTGCCAGCAGTGGAGAGGGGGCGCGAGGTCAGCCCCAGCATTTT.